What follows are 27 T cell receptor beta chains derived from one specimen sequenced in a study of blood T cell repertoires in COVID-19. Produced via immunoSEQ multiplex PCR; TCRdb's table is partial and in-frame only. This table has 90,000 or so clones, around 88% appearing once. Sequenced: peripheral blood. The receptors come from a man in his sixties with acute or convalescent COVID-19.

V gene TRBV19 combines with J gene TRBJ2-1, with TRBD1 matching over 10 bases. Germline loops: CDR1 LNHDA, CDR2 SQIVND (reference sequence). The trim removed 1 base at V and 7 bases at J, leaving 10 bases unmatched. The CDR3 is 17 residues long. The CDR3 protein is CASSIGGQGDLTNEQFF. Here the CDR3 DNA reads TGTGCCAGTAGTATAGGTGGACAGGGGGATTTGACAAATGAGCAGTTCTTC.

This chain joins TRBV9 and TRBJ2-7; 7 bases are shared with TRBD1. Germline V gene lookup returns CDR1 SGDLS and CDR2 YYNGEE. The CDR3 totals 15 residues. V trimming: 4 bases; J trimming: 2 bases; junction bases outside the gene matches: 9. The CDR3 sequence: CASSPLGGQAYEQYF. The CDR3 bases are TGTGCCAGCAGCCCCCTAGGAGGACAGGCCTACGAGCAGTACTTC.

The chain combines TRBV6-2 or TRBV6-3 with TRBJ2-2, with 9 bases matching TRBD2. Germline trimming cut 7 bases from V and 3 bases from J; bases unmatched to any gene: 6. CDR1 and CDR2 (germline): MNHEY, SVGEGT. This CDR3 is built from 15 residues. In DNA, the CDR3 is TGTGCCAGCATCCCGGGACTAGCATACACCGGGGAGCTGTTTTTT. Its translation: CASIPGLAYTGELFF.

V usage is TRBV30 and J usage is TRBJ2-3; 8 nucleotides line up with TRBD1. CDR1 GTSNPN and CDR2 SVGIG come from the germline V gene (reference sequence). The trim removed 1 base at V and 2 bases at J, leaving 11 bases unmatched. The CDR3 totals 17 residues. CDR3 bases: TGTGCCTGGAGTGGGATAATACCGGGACAGGCCACAGATACGCAGTATTTT. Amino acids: CAWSGIIPGQATDTQYF.

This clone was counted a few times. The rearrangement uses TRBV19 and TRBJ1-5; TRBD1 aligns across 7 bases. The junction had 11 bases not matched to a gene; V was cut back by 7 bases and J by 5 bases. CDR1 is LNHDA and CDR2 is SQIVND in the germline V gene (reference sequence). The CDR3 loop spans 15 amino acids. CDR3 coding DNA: TGTGCCAGTACCCTGGACGCAGGGGGATATCAGCCCCAGCATTTT. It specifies CASTLDAGGYQPQHF. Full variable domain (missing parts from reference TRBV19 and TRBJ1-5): DGGITQSPKYLFRKEGQNVTLSCEQNLNHDAMYWYRQDPGQGLRLIYYSQIVNDFQKGDIAEGYSVSREKKESFPLTVTSAQKNPTAFYLCASTLDAGGYQPQHFGDGTRLSIL.

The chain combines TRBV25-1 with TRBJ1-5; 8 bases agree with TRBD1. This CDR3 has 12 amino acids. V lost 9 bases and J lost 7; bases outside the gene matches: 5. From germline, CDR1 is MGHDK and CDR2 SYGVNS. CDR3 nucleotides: TGTGCCAGTACGGACAGGGCCCAGCCCCAGCATTTT. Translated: CASTDRAQPQHF. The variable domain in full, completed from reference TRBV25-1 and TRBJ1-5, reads EADIYQTPRYLVIGTGKKITLECSQTMGHDKMYWYQQDPGMELHLIHYSYGVNSTEKGDLSSESTVSRIRTEHFPLTLESARPSHTSQYLCASTDRAQPQHFGDGTRLSIL.

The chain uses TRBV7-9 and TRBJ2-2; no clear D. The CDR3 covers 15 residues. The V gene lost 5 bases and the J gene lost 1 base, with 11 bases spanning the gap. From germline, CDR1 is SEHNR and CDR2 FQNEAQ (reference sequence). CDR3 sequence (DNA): TGTGCCAGCAGCCCCCGAGGCGGGAACACCGGGGAGCTGTTTTTT. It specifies CASSPRGGNTGELFF.

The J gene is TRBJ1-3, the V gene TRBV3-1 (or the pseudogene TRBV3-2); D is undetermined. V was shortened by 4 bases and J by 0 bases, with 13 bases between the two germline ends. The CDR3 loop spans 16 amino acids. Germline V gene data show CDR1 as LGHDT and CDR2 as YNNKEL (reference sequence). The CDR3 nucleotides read TGTGCCAGCAGCCCACACCCATCTAGCTCTGGAAACACCATATATTTT. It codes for CASSPHPSSSGNTIYF.

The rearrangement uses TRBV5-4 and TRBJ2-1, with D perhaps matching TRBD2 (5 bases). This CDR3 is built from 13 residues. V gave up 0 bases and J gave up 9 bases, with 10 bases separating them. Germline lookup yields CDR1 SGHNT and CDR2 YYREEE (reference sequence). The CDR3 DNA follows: TGTGCCAGCAGCTTGGGGGGAGTTGGTGAGCAGTTCTTC. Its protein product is CASSLGGVGEQFF.

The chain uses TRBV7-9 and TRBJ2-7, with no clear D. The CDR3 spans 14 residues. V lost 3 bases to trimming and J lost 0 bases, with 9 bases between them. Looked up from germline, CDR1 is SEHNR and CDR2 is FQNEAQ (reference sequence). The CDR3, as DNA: TGTGCCAGCAGCTTGTCGGGTATCTCCTACGAGCAGTACTTC. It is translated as CASSLSGISYEQYF.

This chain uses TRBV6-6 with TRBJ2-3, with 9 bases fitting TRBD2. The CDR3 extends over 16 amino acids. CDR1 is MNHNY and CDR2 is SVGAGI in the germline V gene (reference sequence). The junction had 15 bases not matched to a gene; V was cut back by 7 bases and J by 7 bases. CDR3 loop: CASTPGGSSGTHTQYF. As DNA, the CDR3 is TGTGCCAGCACCCCTGGGGGGTCTAGCGGGACTCATACGCAGTATTTT.

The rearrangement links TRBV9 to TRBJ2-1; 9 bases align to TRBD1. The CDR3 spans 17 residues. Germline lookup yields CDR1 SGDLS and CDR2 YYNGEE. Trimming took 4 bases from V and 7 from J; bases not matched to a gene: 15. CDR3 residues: CASSHTIGTGNVNEQFF. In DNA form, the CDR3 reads TGTGCCAGCAGCCATACCATAGGGACAGGGAACGTGAATGAGCAGTTCTTC.

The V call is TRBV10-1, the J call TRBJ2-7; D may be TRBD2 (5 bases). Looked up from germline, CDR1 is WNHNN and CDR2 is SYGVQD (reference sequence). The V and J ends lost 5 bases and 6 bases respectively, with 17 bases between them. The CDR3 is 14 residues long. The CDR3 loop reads CASSSGLPGGEQYF. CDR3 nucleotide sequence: TGCGCCAGCAGTTCCGGGCTCCCTGGAGGCGAGCAGTACTTC.

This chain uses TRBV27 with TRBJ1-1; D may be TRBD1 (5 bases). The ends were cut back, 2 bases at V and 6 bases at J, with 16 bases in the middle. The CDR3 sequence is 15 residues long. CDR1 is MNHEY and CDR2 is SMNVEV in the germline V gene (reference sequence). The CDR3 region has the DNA TGTGCCAGCAGTTTAGGGGGGACGGGCGTGCCTGAAGCTTTCTTT. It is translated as CASSLGGTGVPEAFF.

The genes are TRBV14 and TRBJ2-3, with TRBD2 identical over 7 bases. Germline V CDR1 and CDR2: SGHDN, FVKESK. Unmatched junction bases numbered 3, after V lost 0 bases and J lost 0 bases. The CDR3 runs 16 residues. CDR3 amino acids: CASSQDSGLSTDTQYF. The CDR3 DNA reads TGTGCCAGCAGCCAAGATAGCGGGCTGAGCACAGATACGCAGTATTTT.

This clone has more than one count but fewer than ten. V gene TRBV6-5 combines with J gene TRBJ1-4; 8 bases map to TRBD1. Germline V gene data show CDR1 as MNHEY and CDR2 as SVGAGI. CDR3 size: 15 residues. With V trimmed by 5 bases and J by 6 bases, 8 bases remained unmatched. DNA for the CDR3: TGTGCCAGCAGTCCGCGGACAGGGAGGGATGAAAAACTGTTTTTT. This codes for CASSPRTGRDEKLFF.

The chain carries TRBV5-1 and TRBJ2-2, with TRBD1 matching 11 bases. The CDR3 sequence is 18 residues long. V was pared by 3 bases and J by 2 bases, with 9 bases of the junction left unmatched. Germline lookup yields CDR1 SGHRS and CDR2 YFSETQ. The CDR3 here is CASSSPRTGGLNTGELFF. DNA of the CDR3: TGCGCCAGCAGCTCCCCTCGGACAGGGGGCCTTAACACCGGGGAGCTGTTTTTT.

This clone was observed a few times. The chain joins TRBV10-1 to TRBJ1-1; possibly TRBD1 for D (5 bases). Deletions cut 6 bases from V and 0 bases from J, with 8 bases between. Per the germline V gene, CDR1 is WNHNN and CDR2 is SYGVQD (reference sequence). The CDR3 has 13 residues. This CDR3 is CASRAGMNTEAFF. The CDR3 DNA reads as TGCGCCAGCAGAGCAGGGATGAACACTGAAGCTTTCTTT.

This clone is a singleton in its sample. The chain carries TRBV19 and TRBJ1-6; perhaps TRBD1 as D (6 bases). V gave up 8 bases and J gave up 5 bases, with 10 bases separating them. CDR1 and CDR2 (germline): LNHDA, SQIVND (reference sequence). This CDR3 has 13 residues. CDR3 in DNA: TGTGCCAGTGGGCACAGGGATAATTCACCCCTCCACTTT. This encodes CASGHRDNSPLHF. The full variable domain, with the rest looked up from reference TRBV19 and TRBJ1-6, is DGGITQSPKYLFRKEGQNVTLSCEQNLNHDAMYWYRQDPGQGLRLIYYSQIVNDFQKGDIAEGYSVSREKKESFPLTVTSAQKNPTAFYLCASGHRDNSPLHFGNGTRLTVT.

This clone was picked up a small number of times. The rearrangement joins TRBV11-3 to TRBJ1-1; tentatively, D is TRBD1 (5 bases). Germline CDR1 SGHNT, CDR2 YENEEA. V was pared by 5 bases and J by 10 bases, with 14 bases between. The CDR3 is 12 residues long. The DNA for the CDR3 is TGTGCCAGCAGCGTCAGGGAGGGGCGAGCTTTCTTT. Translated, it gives CASSVREGRAFF.

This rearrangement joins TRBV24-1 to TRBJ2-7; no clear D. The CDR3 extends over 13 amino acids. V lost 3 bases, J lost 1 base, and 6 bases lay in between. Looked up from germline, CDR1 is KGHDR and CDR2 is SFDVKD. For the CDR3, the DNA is TGTGCCACCAGTGATACAGTTTCCTACGAGCAGTACTTC. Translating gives CATSDTVSYEQYF.

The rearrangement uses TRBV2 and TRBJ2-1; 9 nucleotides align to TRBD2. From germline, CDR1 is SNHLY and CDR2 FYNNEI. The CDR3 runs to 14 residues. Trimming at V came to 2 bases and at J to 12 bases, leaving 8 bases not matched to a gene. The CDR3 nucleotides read TGTGCCAGCAGTGAATCTGGCGGGGGGGCCTCGCAGTTCTTC. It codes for CASSESGGGASQFF.

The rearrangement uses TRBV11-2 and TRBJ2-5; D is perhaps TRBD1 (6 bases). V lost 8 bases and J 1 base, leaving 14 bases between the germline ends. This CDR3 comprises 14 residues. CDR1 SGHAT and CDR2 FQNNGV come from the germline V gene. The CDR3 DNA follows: TGTGCCAGCCGCCTCTTAGGGGGCCAAGAGACCCAGTACTTC. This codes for CASRLLGGQETQYF.

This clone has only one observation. CDR3 sequence (DNA): TGTGCCAGCAGCCGACAGGGGGCGTGGGGCTACACCTTC. Translation gives CASSRQGAWGYTF. The chain recombines TRBV5-4 with TRBJ1-2; 10 nucleotides align to TRBD1. The CDR3 runs 13 residues. Germline V CDR1 and CDR2: SGHNT, YYREEE (reference sequence). V trimming: 4 bases; J trimming: 8 bases; junction bases outside the gene matches: 5.

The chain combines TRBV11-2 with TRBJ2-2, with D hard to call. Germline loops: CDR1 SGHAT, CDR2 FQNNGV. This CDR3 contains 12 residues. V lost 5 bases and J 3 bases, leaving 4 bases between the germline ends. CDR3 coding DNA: TGTGCCAGCAGCCCCTACACCGGGGAGCTGTTTTTT. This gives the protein CASSPYTGELFF.

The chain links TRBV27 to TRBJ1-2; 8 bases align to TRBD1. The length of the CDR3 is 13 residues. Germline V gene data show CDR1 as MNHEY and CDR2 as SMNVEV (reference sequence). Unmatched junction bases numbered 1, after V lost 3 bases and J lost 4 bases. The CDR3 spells CASSFGQGYGYTF. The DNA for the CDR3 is TGTGCCAGCAGTTTCGGACAGGGCTATGGCTACACCTTC.

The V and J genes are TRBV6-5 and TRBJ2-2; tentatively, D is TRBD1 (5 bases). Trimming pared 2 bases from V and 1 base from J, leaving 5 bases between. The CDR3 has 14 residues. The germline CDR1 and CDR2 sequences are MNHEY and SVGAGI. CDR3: CASSYDRNTGELFF. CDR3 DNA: TGTGCCAGCAGTTACGACAGGAACACCGGGGAGCTGTTTTTT.